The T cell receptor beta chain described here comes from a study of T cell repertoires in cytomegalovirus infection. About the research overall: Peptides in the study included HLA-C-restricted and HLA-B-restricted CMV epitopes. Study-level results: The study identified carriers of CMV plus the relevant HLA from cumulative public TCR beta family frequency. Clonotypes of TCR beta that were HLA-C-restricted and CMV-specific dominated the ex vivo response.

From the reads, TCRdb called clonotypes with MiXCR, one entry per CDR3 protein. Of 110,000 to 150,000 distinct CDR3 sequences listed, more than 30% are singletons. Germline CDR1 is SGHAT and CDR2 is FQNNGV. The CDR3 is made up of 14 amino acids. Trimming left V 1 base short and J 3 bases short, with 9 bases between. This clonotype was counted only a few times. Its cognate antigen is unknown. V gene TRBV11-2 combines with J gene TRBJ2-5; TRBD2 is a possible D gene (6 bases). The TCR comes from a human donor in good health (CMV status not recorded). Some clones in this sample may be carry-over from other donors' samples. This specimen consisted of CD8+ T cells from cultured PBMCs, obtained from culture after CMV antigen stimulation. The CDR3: CASSLVWGEETQYF. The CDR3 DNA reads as TGTGCCAGCAGCTTAGTTTGGGGGGAAGAGACCCAGTACTTC.